The TCR beta chain under discussion was sequenced for a study of blood T cell repertoires in COVID-19. Turning to the study itself: Both acute and convalescent COVID-19 samples were obtained from the United States, Italy and Spain.

The CDR3 runs 15 residues. Germline loops: CDR1 SSHAT, CDR2 FNYEAQ (reference sequence). A note on this clone: The junction does not match germline at one end; this may be a read error.

Original processing notes: Quantification of nucleated cells was approximated via reference gene primer amplification. Libraries were prepared by immunoSEQ multiplex PCR; TCRdb keeps only in-frame clonotypes and omits some of them. D and trimming come from the DNA, and the V and J calls and clone size come from that table. This repertoire shows 200,000 to 300,000 clones, 65% to 85% found once; its top ten account for 5.5%. This clonotype was obtained from a human donor in a cohort sampled during active COVID-19. The sample consisted of peripheral blood. The genes are TRBV7-7 and TRBJ2-1; a weak D match, TRBD2 (5 bases). CDR3 DNA sequence: TGTGCTAGCAGCCGCGGACTCAGCTCCTACAATGAGCAGTTCTTC. It codes for CASSRGLSSYNEQFF. The full variable domain, its missing parts supplied by reference TRBV7-7 and TRBJ2-1, is GAGVSQSPRYKVTKRGQDVTLRCDPISSHATLYWYQQALGQGPEFLTYFNYEAQPDKSGLPSDRFSAERPEGSISTLTIQRTEQRDSAMYRCASSRGLSSYNEQFFGPGTRLTVL.